This TCR beta chain was found in a study of blood T cell repertoires in COVID-19. For the study at large: Samples came from the United States, Italy and Spain, spanning acute and convalescent COVID-19. PBMCs, B-cell-depleted T cells, or T cells provided the cDNA or gDNA that made up the material.

The repertoire was sequenced with immunoSEQ multiplex PCR; TCRdb's copy has only in-frame clones and lacks some. The repertoire consists of 180,000 or so clones, with around four fifths occurring once and the leading ten covering approximately 3%. Sequenced sample: peripheral blood. The clonotype comes from an elderly woman with active or convalescent COVID-19.

The CDR3 spells CASSLTRGQGLNEKLFF. The CDR3 nucleotides read TGTGCCAGCAGCTTAACTAGAGGACAGGGCCTCAATGAAAAACTGTTTTTT. This sequence joins TRBV7-9 and TRBJ1-4; 8 bases align to TRBD1. This CDR3 region has 17 residues. J was trimmed by 5 bases and V by 2 bases; bases with no gene match: 10. Looked up from germline, CDR1 is SEHNR and CDR2 is FQNEAQ (reference sequence).